Listed here are 6 T cell receptor beta chains from one sample, sequenced in a study of CD8 T cells in Susac syndrome (dated 2019 in TCRdb). The library was produced with the immunoSEQ multiplex PCR assay. RNA was extracted using the RNeasy kit, and roughly 0.5 to 1 microgram was reverse transcribed with random hexamers. The raw public reads went through TCRdb reprocessing: fastp at Q25, MiXCR clone calling, in-frame beta chains kept. A single entry per CDR3 protein holds the most common genes and DNA from its merged rows. The sample has around 120,000 distinct CDR3 sequences on record, roughly 94% of them singletons. Together, the top ten hold less than 0.15% of the sample. The source material was CD4+ T cells from PBMCs. Receptors originate from a human donor with multiple sclerosis.

This chain joins TRBV7-2 and TRBJ1-5; D might be TRBD1 (6 bases). Per germline, CDR1 SGHTA and CDR2 FQGNSA. The length of the CDR3 is 16 residues. Trimming took off 3 bases at V and 2 bases at J, with 14 bases between the two ends. The CDR3 bases are TGTGCCAGCAGCTTTACAGGGAGCCAGGGCAATCAGCCCCAGCATTTT. The encoded protein is CASSFTGSQGNQPQHF. Based on the CDR3 plus reference TRBV7-2 and TRBJ1-5, the full variable domain is GAGVSQSPSNKVTEKGKDVELRCDPISGHTALYWYRQSLGQGLEFLIYFQGNSAPDKSGLPSDRFSAERTGGSVSTLTIQRTQQEDSAVYLCASSFTGSQGNQPQHFGDGTRLSIL.

The rearrangement links TRBV12-3 or TRBV12-4 to TRBJ1-6; D call uncertain. The V gene lost 6 bases and the J gene lost 8 bases, with 14 bases spanning the gap. The length of the CDR3 is 14 residues. CDR3 nucleotides: TGTGCCAGCAGACCGGACCTCACCTATTCACCCCTCCACTTT. This codes for CASRPDLTYSPLHF.

The rearrangement uses TRBV5-1 and TRBJ2-2; D might be TRBD2 (5 bases). V lost 6 bases, J lost 1 base, and 13 bases lay in between. The length of the CDR3 is 15 residues. Germline values: CDR1 SGHRS, CDR2 YFSETQ. The CDR3 reads CASTPRGMNTGELFF. The CDR3 coding sequence is TGCGCCAGCACCCCCCGGGGTATGAACACCGGGGAGCTGTTTTTT.

The chain carries TRBV29-1 and TRBJ1-2; no firm D call. This CDR3 has 13 amino acids. V dropped 1 base and J dropped 6 bases, with 12 bases sitting between them. CDR1 is SQVTM and CDR2 is ANQGSEA in the germline V gene. The CDR3 nucleotides read TGCAGCGTTGAAGCCGCGGGCGAGCATGGCTACACCTTC. This codes for CSVEAAGEHGYTF.

This chain joins TRBV18 and TRBJ2-3; 8 nucleotides agree with TRBD2. The junction had 10 bases not matched to a gene; V was cut back by 6 bases and J by 5 bases. CDR1 and CDR2 (germline): KGHSH, LQKENI. The length of the CDR3 is 15 residues. The DNA for the CDR3 is TGTGCCAGCTCGAAACGGGATCTAGCGGGAGATACGCAGTATTTT. Its translation: CASSKRDLAGDTQYF. Combining the CDR3 with reference TRBV18 and TRBJ2-3 gives the whole variable domain NAGVMQNPRHLVRRRGQEARLRCSPMKGHSHVYWYRQLPEEGLKFMVYLQKENIIDESGMPKERFSAEFPKEGPSILRIQQVVRGDSAAYFCASSKRDLAGDTQYFGPGTRLTVL.

The V and J genes are TRBV5-1 and TRBJ1-5; perhaps TRBD1 as D (5 bases). The germline CDR1 and CDR2 sequences are SGHRS and YFSETQ. This CDR3 comprises 15 residues. V gave up 3 bases and J gave up 2 bases, with 12 bases separating them. CDR3 DNA: TGCGCCAGCAGCTGGACCGGGGCTGGCAATCAGCCCCAGCATTTT. Translation gives CASSWTGAGNQPQHF.